The clone carrying this T cell receptor (beta chain) is a singleton in its sample. Antigen specificity is unknown. V lost 4 bases, J lost 4 bases, and 17 bases lay in between. Germline-derived CDR1 and CDR2 are SGHTA and FQGTGA. The CDR3 has 15 amino acids. This specimen belongs to a study of cytomegalovirus exposure and HLA in healthy donors. TCRdb's table, derived via immunoSEQ multiplex PCR, lists solely in-frame clones and lacks some. Here the sample spans roughly 330,000 clones, roughly 87% being singletons. Study outcomes and limitations: A list of 150 or so TCR beta chains associated with cytomegalovirus was given. Usually a TCR sequence was rare, but some public TCRs were found in many donors. According to reports, the classifier identified cytomegalovirus status with high specificity and sensitivity.

The TCR was taken from a woman younger than 45 in good health and CMV-seropositive. This chain joins TRBV7-3 and TRBJ2-7; tentatively, D is TRBD1 or TRBD2 (5 bases each). Sample: PBMCs. The CDR3 DNA follows: TGTGCCAGCAGCTGGTCGGTGGGGACGGGATACGAGCAGTACTTC. Translated, it gives CASSWSVGTGYEQYF.